The clone carrying this T cell receptor beta chain came up many times. This record belongs to a study of regulatory T cells in long-lasting Graves disease. The time point here: newly diagnosed GD, antithyroid drugs for less than 3 months. There was RNA extracted from PBMCs, and the TCR library was made from it. The CDR3 has 14 amino acids. V dropped 6 bases and J dropped 2 bases, with 14 bases sitting between them. The germline V gene encodes CDR1 MNHEY and CDR2 SVGEGT. Arm-PCR of CDR3 regions and iRepertoire HTBI primers were the basis on which TCR beta libraries were built. TCRdb re-called the multiplex PCR reads through MiXCR, storing one row per CDR3 protein. Seen here are 390,000 or so distinct CDR3 sequences, about an eighth observed once, and the top ten hold under 20%. The sample was also linked to a second study, of T cells in Graves' hyperthyroidism and ophthalmopathy.

The sample in question was peripheral blood mononuclear cells (PBMCs), obtained at new diagnosis, from a patient treated with antithyroid drugs. This receptor was obtained from a woman aged 18-29 years with Graves disease. V usage is TRBV6-2 or TRBV6-3 and J usage is TRBJ2-7; possible D gene TRBD2, 5 bases. CDR3 in DNA: TGTGCCAGCAGCGAACACGGGGTTGCCTACGAGCAGTACGTC. It translates to CASSEHGVAYEQYV.